A selection of T cell receptor beta chains follows, all from one sample in a study of blood T cell repertoires in COVID-19. The table came from immunoSEQ multiplex PCR; TCRdb's copy has only in-frame clones and leaves some out. The sample records about 360,000 clones, roughly 86% being singletons. Sequencing was performed on PBMCs or T cells enriched from blood (not recorded which). The receptors here all came from a man aged 35 to 55 in a cohort exposed to, infected with or recovered from COVID-19 (not recorded which). Each CDR3 is given with its conserved first and last residue. D genes are given only for firm matches. Not all rows give a size; the values are once, few, many and, for expanded clones, a class.

J,D,V,size,CDR3,DNA
TRBJ1-1,TRBD1,TRBV5-1,.,CASSFQGVHTEAFF,TGCGCCAGCAGCTTTCAGGGGGTGCACACTGAAGCTTTCTTT
TRBJ2-7,TRBD2,TRBV5-1,few,CASSKLTGGSYEQYF,TGCGCCAGCAGTAAATTGACGGGAGGATCCTACGAGCAGTACTTC
TRBJ2-6,TRBD1,TRBV6-5,.,CASNRQGTGANVLTF,TGTGCCAGCAACCGACAGGGAACAGGGGCCAACGTCCTGACTTTC
TRBJ2-6,.,TRBV3-1/TRBV3-2,.,CASSQGAARLSGANVLTF,TGTGCCAGCAGCCAAGGCGCGGCTAGGCTCTCTGGGGCCAACGTCCTGACTTTC
TRBJ2-3,TRBD1,TRBV24-1,.,CATSDSTGFRTDTQYF,TGTGCCACCAGTGATTCGACAGGGTTTCGCACAGATACGCAGTATTTT
TRBJ1-2,.,TRBV9,.,CASSVADTIYGYTF,TGTGCCAGCAGCGTAGCGGACACCATCTATGGCTACACCTTC
TRBJ2-2,.,TRBV10-2,once,CASKGGLNTGELFF,TGCGCCAGCAAGGGCGGACTGAACACCGGGGAGCTGTTTTTT
TRBJ1-6,.,TRBV30,many,CAANRILAPLHF,TGTGCCGCGAACAGGATATTGGCACCCCTCCACTTT
TRBJ1-2,.,TRBV5-4,.,CASSLATAHFNYGYTF,TGTGCCAGCAGCTTGGCGACAGCACACTTTAACTATGGCTACACCTTC
TRBJ2-3,.,TRBV30,.,CAWSVTNTQYF,TGTGCCTGGAGTGTAACTAATACGCAGTATTTT
TRBJ1-3,TRBD1,TRBV9,.,CASSDGQGYSGNTIYF,TGTGCCAGCAGCGACGGACAGGGTTACTCTGGAAACACCATATATTTT
TRBJ2-4,TRBD1,TRBV2,.,CASSGTGIAKNIQYF,TGTGCCAGCAGCGGGACAGGGATAGCCAAAAACATTCAGTACTTC
TRBJ1-1,TRBD1,TRBV7-9,.,CASRTTGGNTEAFF,TGTGCCAGCAGAACCACAGGGGGCAACACTGAAGCTTTCTTT
TRBJ1-2,.,TRBV3-1/TRBV3-2,.,CASSQYLEWYGYTF,TGTGCCAGCAGCCAATACTTGGAGTGGTATGGCTACACCTTC
TRBJ2-1,TRBD2,TRBV29-1,once,CSVTGTSERQSYNEQFF,TGCAGCGTAACCGGGACTAGCGAACGACAAAGCTACAATGAGCAGTTCTTC
TRBJ2-5,TRBD2,TRBV29-1,.,CSVAGLAGGLGETQYF,TGCAGCGTTGCTGGACTAGCGGGAGGGCTGGGGGAGACCCAGTACTTC
TRBJ2-7,TRBD2,TRBV3-1/TRBV3-2,.,CASSRQAGVVEQYF,TGTGCCAGCAGCCGACAAGCGGGAGTGGTCGAGCAGTACTTC
TRBJ1-1,.,TRBV30,.,CAWSRSQNTEAFF,TGTGCCTGGAGTCGGAGTCAGAACACTGAAGCTTTCTTT
TRBJ1-4,.,TRBV11-2,few,CASSPAEGIYEKLFF,TGTGCCAGCAGCCCAGCGGAGGGGATTTATGAAAAACTGTTTTTT
TRBJ2-7,.,TRBV7-9,.,CASSGTRHEQYF,TGTGCCAGCAGCGGGACTCGGCACGAGCAGTACTTC
TRBJ2-1,TRBD2,TRBV27,.,CASSYSSGSYEQFF,TGTGCCAGCAGTTATTCTAGCGGGAGTTATGAGCAGTTCTTC
TRBJ1-1,TRBD1,TRBV28,.,CASSLTPGTVEAFF,TGTGCCAGCAGCCTAACCCCCGGGACAGTTGAAGCTTTCTTT
TRBJ1-1,TRBD1,TRBV11-2,.,CASSPDRDVAFF,TGTGCCAGCAGCCCGGACAGGGATGTAGCTTTCTTT
TRBJ2-5,TRBD1,TRBV7-9,few,CASSLAGTGGVETQYF,TGTGCCAGCAGCTTAGCCGGGACAGGGGGCGTCGAGACCCAGTACTTC
TRBJ2-3,.,TRBV6-5,.,CASSPGSTDTQYF,TGTGCCAGCAGCCCGGGGAGCACAGATACGCAGTATTTT
TRBJ1-2,.,TRBV7-6,few,CASSSTATPPYGYTF,TGTGCCAGCAGCTCCACAGCCACCCCTCCTTATGGCTACACCTTC
TRBJ1-1,.,TRBV27,.,CASSFQEGSEAFF,TGTGCCAGCAGTTTTCAGGAAGGTTCTGAAGCTTTCTTT
TRBJ1-5,.,TRBV7-9,.,CASSLGVNQPQHF,TGTGCCAGCAGCTTAGGAGTTAATCAGCCCCAGCATTTT
TRBJ2-2,.,TRBV2,.,CASRPKADTGELFF,TGTGCCAGCAGACCTAAGGCGGACACCGGGGAGCTGTTTTTT
TRBJ2-4,.,TRBV5-4,once,CASSVKQGTAKNIQYF,TGTGCCAGCAGCGTCAAACAGGGAACAGCCAAAAACATTCAGTACTTC
TRBJ1-1,TRBD1,TRBV7-3,.,CASSSSDRVGTEAFF,TGTGCCAGCAGTTCCTCGGACAGGGTCGGAACTGAAGCTTTCTTT
TRBJ2-1,TRBD2,TRBV4-2,.,CASSQAWTSGTSRNEQFF,TGTGCCAGCAGCCAAGCTTGGACTAGCGGGACGAGTCGGAATGAGCAGTTCTTC
TRBJ2-2,TRBD1,TRBV7-8,.,CASSKLPGGSTGELFF,TGTGCCAGCAGCAAATTACCAGGGGGCAGTACCGGGGAGCTGTTTTTT
TRBJ1-1,TRBD1,TRBV7-9,.,CASSLQGAGTEAFF,TGTGCCAGCAGCCTACAGGGGGCGGGCACTGAAGCTTTCTTT
TRBJ1-2,.,TRBV6-1,.,CASRENAGVGGYTF,TGTGCCAGCCGTGAAAACGCAGGGGTCGGTGGCTACACCTTC